This TCR beta chain was captured in a study of T cell repertoires in cytomegalovirus infection. Across the study: Indications came from public TCR beta signatures; they pointed to CMV infection and to a matching HLA type. Study outcomes and limitations: Dominating the ex vivo response were HLA-C-restricted CMV-specific TCR beta clonotypes. Carriers of CMV plus the relevant HLA were identified by cumulative public TCR beta family frequency.

About this clonotype: What it binds is unknown.

This CDR3 comprises 14 residues. Between the trimmed V and J ends, which lost 3 bases and 8 bases, there was a span of 14 bases. Germline lookup yields CDR1 ENHRY and CDR2 SYGVKD. TCRdb re-called the reads with MiXCR, one entry per CDR3 protein. The data show 100,000 or so distinct CDR3 sequences, 16% seen once. The source of this sequence is a human donor in good health (CMV status not recorded). Some clones in this sample may be carry-over from other donors' samples. Sequenced: PBMCs. The rearrangement uses TRBV10-3 and TRBJ2-1; the D gene could be TRBD1 or TRBD2 (5 bases each). In DNA form, the CDR3 reads TGTGCCATCAGTGACTCTTCTTGGGGGTATGAGCAGTTCTTC. It codes for CAISDSSWGYEQFF.